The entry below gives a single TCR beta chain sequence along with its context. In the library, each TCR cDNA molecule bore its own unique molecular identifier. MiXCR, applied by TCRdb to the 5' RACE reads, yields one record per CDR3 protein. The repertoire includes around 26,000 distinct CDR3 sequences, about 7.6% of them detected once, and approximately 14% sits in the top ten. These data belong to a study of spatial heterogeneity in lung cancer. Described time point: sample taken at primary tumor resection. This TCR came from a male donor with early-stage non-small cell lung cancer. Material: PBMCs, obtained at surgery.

The CDR3 nucleotides are TGTGCCAGCAGCTTAGTGGTGGGAGCTGGAAACACCATATATTTT. It codes for CASSLVVGAGNTIYF. The J gene is TRBJ1-3, the V gene TRBV7-6; D ambiguous. The germline V gene has CDR1 SGHVS and CDR2 FNYEAQ. The ends were cut back, 1 base at V and 2 bases at J, with 9 bases in the middle. This CDR3 comprises 15 residues.